This T cell receptor (beta chain) stems from a study of T-cell memory formation after mild COVID-19. TCRdb fed the 5' RACE reads into MiXCR, producing one record per CDR3 protein. The data show about 100,000 distinct CDR3 sequences, approximately 15% seen once. The germline V gene encodes CDR1 SQVTM and CDR2 ANQGSEA. Trimming cost V 0 bases and J 4 bases, with 4 bases left between them. The CDR3 runs to 12 residues. The sample comprised PBMCs or a T cell subset sorted from them (not recorded which). The chain joins TRBV29-1 to TRBJ2-1; D uncertain. The clonotype originates from a man aged 18 to 29 who had mild COVID-19 (a few samples of this study predate the infection). Cell type and time point are not known. DNA for the CDR3: TGCAGCGTTGAAGAGCGGTACAATGAGCAGTTCTTC. It translates to CSVEERYNEQFF.